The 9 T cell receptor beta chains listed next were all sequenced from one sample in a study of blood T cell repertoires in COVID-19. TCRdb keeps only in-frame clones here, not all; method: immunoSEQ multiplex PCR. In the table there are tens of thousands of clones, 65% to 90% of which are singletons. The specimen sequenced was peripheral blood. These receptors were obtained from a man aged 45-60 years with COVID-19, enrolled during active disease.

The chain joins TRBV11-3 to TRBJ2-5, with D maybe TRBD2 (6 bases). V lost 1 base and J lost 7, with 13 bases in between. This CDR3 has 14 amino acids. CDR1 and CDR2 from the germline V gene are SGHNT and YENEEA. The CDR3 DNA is TGTGCCAGCAGCTTAGGGGGGGACGAGGGGACCCAGTACTTC. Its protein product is CASSLGGDEGTQYF.

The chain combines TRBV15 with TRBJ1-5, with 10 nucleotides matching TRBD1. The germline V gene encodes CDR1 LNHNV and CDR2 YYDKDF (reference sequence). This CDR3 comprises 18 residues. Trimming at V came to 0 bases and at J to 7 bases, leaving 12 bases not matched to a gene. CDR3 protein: CATSRDTNTGTGVQPQHF. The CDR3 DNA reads TGTGCCACCAGCAGAGATACCAATACCGGGACAGGGGTCCAGCCCCAGCATTTT. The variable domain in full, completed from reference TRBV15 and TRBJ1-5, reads DAMVIQNPRYQVTQFGKPVTLSCSQTLNHNVMYWYQQKSSQAPKLLFHYYDKDFNNEADTPDNFQSRRPNTSFCFLDIRSPGLGDTAMYLCATSRDTNTGTGVQPQHFGDGTRLSIL.

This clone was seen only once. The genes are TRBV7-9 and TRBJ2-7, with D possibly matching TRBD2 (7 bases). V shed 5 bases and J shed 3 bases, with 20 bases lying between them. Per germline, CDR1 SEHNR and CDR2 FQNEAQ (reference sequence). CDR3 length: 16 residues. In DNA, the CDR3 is TGTGCCAGCAGCCCAAGGGCGGGGGCTGGGGGCTACGAGCAGTACTTC. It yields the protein CASSPRAGAGGYEQYF.

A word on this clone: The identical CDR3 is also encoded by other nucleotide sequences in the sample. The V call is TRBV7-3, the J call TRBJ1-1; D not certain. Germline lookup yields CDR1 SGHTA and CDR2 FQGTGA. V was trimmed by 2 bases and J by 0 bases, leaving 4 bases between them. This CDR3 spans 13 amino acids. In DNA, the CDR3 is TGTGCCAGCAGCTTAGACATGAACACTGAAGCTTTCTTT. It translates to CASSLDMNTEAFF.

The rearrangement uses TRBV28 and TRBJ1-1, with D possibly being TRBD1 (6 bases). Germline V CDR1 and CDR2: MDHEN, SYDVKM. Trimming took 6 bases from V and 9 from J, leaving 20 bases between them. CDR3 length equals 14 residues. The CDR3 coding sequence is TGTGCCAGCAGAATTACAGGGTCTAGCTTCCAAGCTTTCTTT. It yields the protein CASRITGSSFQAFF.

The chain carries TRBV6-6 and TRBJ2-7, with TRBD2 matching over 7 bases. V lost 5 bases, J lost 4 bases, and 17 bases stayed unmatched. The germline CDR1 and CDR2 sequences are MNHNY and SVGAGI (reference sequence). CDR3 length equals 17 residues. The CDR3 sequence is CASSPEGAGGGAYEQYF. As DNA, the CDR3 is TGTGCCAGCAGTCCCGAGGGAGCTGGGGGAGGGGCTTACGAGCAGTACTTC.

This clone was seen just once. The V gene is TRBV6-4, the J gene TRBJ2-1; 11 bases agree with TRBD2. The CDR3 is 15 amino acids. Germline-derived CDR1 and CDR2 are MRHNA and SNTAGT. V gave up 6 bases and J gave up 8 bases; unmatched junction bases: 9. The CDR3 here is CASSPTSGSLDEQFF. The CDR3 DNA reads TGTGCCAGCAGCCCTACTAGCGGGAGTCTCGATGAGCAGTTCTTC.

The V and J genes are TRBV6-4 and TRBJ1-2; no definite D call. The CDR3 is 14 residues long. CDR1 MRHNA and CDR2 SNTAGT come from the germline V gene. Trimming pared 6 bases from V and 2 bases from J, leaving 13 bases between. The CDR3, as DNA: TGTGCCAGCAGCCCCTCCGGGAGCAACTATGGCTACACCTTC. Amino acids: CASSPSGSNYGYTF.

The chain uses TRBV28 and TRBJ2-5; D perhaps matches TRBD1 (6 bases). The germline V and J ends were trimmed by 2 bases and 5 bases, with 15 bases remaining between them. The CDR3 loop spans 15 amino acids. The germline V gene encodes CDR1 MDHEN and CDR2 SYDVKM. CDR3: CASSLGLGTRETQYF. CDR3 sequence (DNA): TGTGCCAGCAGTTTAGGATTAGGGACACGGGAGACCCAGTACTTC.